These T cell receptor beta chains were read from a single sample in a study of OX40 agonist ivuxolimab in advanced cancers. Assay: immunoSEQ multiplex PCR; the TCRdb copy retains only in-frame clones and omits some. The sample consists of 65,000 to 85,000 clones, over 85% of them appearing once. Sequenced here: CD4+ or CD8+ T cells sorted from blood, sampled in a trial of the OX40 agonist ivuxolimab. The receptors stem from an adult with an advanced solid tumor such as melanoma, head and neck, liver or kidney cancer. CDR3s include the opening cysteine and the closing phenylalanine or tryptophan. The order of the fields is V gene, clone size, J gene, D gene, CDR3 protein, CDR3 DNA. A D gene is named only where the DNA matches it firmly. Rows give clone size only sometimes, using once, few, many, or a class for an expanded clone.

TRBV5-1	-	TRBJ2-2	-	CASSLPVPSGITGELFF	TGCGCCAGCAGCTTGCCAGTTCCTAGTGGGATCACCGGGGAGCTGTTTTTT
TRBV6-6	-	TRBJ2-5	-	CASSYGGRWETQYF	TGTGCCAGCAGTTACGGGGGGCGGTGGGAGACCCAGTACTTC
TRBV7-9	-	TRBJ1-2	-	CASSFFQASYGYTF	TGTGCCAGCAGCTTCTTCCAAGCCTCCTATGGCTACACCTTC
TRBV5-5	-	TRBJ1-6	TRBD1	CASSWEGTASYNSPLHF	TGTGCCAGCTCCTGGGAGGGGACAGCCTCCTATAATTCACCCCTCCACTTT
TRBV6-5	-	TRBJ2-1	TRBD1	CASSRGQGSYNEQFF	TGTGCCAGCAGTCGGGGACAGGGTTCCTACAATGAGCAGTTCTTC
TRBV28	-	TRBJ2-7	-	CATTGRIDGEQYF	TGTGCCACCACGGGACGGATAGACGGCGAGCAGTACTTC
TRBV19	-	TRBJ2-5	-	CASSKGHPPQETQYF	TGTGCCAGTAGTAAGGGACATCCTCCGCAAGAGACCCAGTACTTC
TRBV27	few	TRBJ2-7	TRBD1	CASSLLADRVSYEQYF	TGTGCCAGCAGTTTATTGGCGGACAGGGTCTCCTACGAGCAGTACTTC
TRBV7-9	-	TRBJ1-5	TRBD1	CASSLGGGTGGQPQHF	TGTGCCAGCAGCTTAGGTGGAGGAACAGGGGGTCAGCCCCAGCATTTT
TRBV19	-	TRBJ2-2	TRBD2	CASGRGSGRLLELFF	TGTGCCAGTGGACGCGGTAGCGGGAGGTTGCTGGAGCTGTTTTTT
TRBV7-3	-	TRBJ2-6	TRBD1	CASSLRGQGSGANVLTF	TGTGCCAGCAGCTTAAGGGGACAGGGTTCCGGGGCCAACGTCCTGACTTTC
TRBV10-3	-	TRBJ2-7	TRBD1	CAIKDPGQAYEQYF	TGTGCCATCAAGGACCCGGGACAGGCCTACGAGCAGTACTTC
TRBV5-4	once	TRBJ1-2	-	CASSLEVGGGYGYTF	TGTGCCAGCAGCTTGGAGGTTGGAGGGGGCTATGGCTACACCTTC
TRBV5-1	-	TRBJ1-2	TRBD1	CASSLNLDRGQGYTF	TGCGCCAGCAGCTTGAACCTGGACAGGGGCCAAGGCTACACCTTC
TRBV5-4	-	TRBJ2-3	-	CASSLELTNTDTQYF	TGTGCCAGCAGCTTGGAACTAACTAACACAGATACGCAGTATTTT
TRBV6-1	-	TRBJ2-7	TRBD1	CASSETRTGFIVEQYF	TGTGCCAGCAGTGAAACACGGACAGGTTTCATAGTGGAGCAGTACTTC
TRBV5-1	-	TRBJ1-3	-	CASSLGGPVVSGNTIYF	TGCGCCAGCAGCTTGGGGGGGCCGGTTGTCTCGGGAAACACCATATATTTT
TRBV2	-	TRBJ2-7	-	CASSETSYEQYF	TGTGCCAGCAGTGAAACCTCCTACGAGCAGTACTTC